These 24 T cell receptor beta chains originate from one sample sequenced in a study of CD8 T cells in ankylosing spondylitis. TCRdb reprocessed the 5' RACE reads with MiXCR, giving one entry per CDR3 protein. The sample shows 220,000 or so distinct CDR3 sequences, about 11% of them seen only once. The sequencing input was blood, either unsorted or a sorted T cell fraction (not recorded which). The receptor set was obtained from a male donor with ankylosing spondylitis or in good health (not recorded which).

In this sample, this clonotype turned up a few times. The CDR3 region has the DNA TGTGCCAGCTCACCTACCCGACAGGAAAACATTCAGTACTTC. This sequence encodes CASSPTRQENIQYF. The J gene is TRBJ2-4, the V gene TRBV18, with D possibly matching TRBD1 (6 bases). The V end was cut by 3 bases, the J end by 5 bases, with 11 bases between. Germline CDR1 and CDR2: KGHSH and LQKENI. The CDR3 is 14 residues long.

The chain is built from TRBV20-1 and TRBJ2-1; 10 bases align to TRBD2. CDR1 and CDR2 (germline): DFQATT, SNEGSKA (reference sequence). This CDR3 has 13 amino acids. V gave up 7 bases and J gave up 5 bases; unmatched junction bases: 5. The CDR3 nucleotides read TGCAGTGTTCAGCGGGGGGGAAACAATGAGCAGTTCTTC. Amino acid sequence: CSVQRGGNNEQFF.

This clonotype was picked up many times. This sequence joins TRBV7-2 and TRBJ1-6; D unresolved. The CDR3 runs to 12 residues. From germline, CDR1 is SGHTA and CDR2 FQGNSA. V dropped 5 bases and J dropped 6 bases, with 5 bases sitting between them. The CDR3 sequence: CASSESNSPLHF. The DNA for the CDR3 is TGTGCCAGCAGCGAAAGTAATTCACCCCTCCACTTT.

This chain uses TRBV5-1 with TRBJ2-1, with 7 bases matching TRBD2. Trimming at V came to 0 bases and at J to 4 bases, leaving 7 bases not matched to a gene. This CDR3 spans 16 amino acids. Per the germline V gene, CDR1 is SGHRS and CDR2 is YFSETQ. Written as DNA, the CDR3 is TGCGCCAGCAGCTTGGCCGTGGGAGCGGGGTACAATGAGCAGTTCTTC. Translation gives CASSLAVGAGYNEQFF.

This rearrangement joins TRBV29-1 to TRBJ1-4; D is uncertain. CDR3 length equals 13 residues. V lost 4 bases to trimming and J lost 3 bases, with 9 bases between them. Germline V lookup: CDR1 SQVTM, CDR2 ANQGSEA. This CDR3 is CSVGGRANEKLFF. CDR3 DNA: TGCAGCGTTGGCGGGCGGGCTAATGAAAAACTGTTTTTT.

The rearrangement uses TRBV5-1 and TRBJ2-7, with D possibly TRBD2 on 6 matching bases. Germline CDR1 and CDR2: SGHRS and YFSETQ. Trimming removed 3 bases from V and 0 bases from J, with 13 bases in between. This CDR3 has 15 residues. DNA of the CDR3: TGCGCCAGCAGCTGGGCGGGACCTAACTCCTACGAGCAGTACTTC. Translated: CASSWAGPNSYEQYF.

This clonotype was observed many times. The rearrangement joins TRBV5-1 to TRBJ2-7; 10 bases line up with TRBD1. This CDR3 has 16 residues. The germline V gene has CDR1 SGHRS and CDR2 YFSETQ. V lost 3 bases, J lost 2 bases, and 8 bases stayed unmatched. The CDR3 is CASSSSPGTGAYEQYF. DNA of the CDR3: TGCGCCAGCAGCTCATCCCCCGGGACAGGGGCCTACGAGCAGTACTTC.

V and J are TRBV5-1 and TRBJ2-2; tentative D call: TRBD2 (6 bases). The ends were cut back, 1 base at V and 6 bases at J, with 10 bases in the middle. Germline assignment: CDR1 SGHRS and CDR2 YFSETQ. This CDR3 spans 14 amino acids. This CDR3 is CASSLRRGAGELFF. CDR3 DNA sequence: TGCGCCAGCAGCTTGCGGAGGGGCGCCGGGGAGCTGTTTTTT.

This clonotype was observed many times. The chain links TRBV7-3 to TRBJ2-3, with TRBD2 matching over 7 bases. CDR3 size: 14 residues. In germline, CDR1 is SGHTA, CDR2 FQGTGA. With V trimmed by 5 bases and J by 2 bases, 4 bases remained unmatched. The CDR3 nucleotides read TGTGCCAGCAGCCCCGGGACTAACACAGATACGCAGTATTTT. This translates into CASSPGTNTDTQYF.

This clonotype was seen ten or more times. J is TRBJ2-2 and V is TRBV5-6, with 10 nucleotides matching TRBD1. The CDR3 has 16 amino acids. The V gene's germline CDR1 is SGHDT and CDR2 YYEEEE. J gave up 5 bases and V 2 bases, and 6 bases lay outside the gene matches. In DNA, the CDR3 is TGTGCCAGCAGCTTTTCTGGGACAGGGGAGACCGGGGAGCTGTTTTTT. As protein: CASSFSGTGETGELFF.

The chain employs TRBV5-1 and TRBJ2-1; no firm D call. CDR1 is SGHRS and CDR2 is YFSETQ in the germline V gene. There are 11 residues in the CDR3. Trimming shortened V by 0 bases and J by 9 bases, and 4 bases separated the two germline ends. The CDR3 DNA follows: TGCGCCAGCAGCTTGGTAGGTGAGCAGTTCTTC. This encodes CASSLVGEQFF. The whole variable domain, filled in from reference TRBV5-1 and TRBJ2-1, reads KAGVTQTPRYLIKTRGQQVTLSCSPISGHRSVSWYQQTPGQGLQFLFEYFSETQRNKGNFPGRFSGRQFSNSRSEMNVSTLELGDSALYLCASSLVGEQFFGPGTRLTVL.

This clonotype was seen ten or more times. This rearrangement joins TRBV20-1 to TRBJ2-5; D gene unclear. The CDR3 extends over 11 amino acids. Between the trimmed V and J ends, which lost 2 bases and 3 bases, there was a span of 4 bases. CDR1 and CDR2 from the germline V gene are DFQATT and SNEGSKA (reference sequence). In DNA, the CDR3 is TGCAGTGCTAGACTAGAAGAGACCCAGTACTTC. Protein: CSARLEETQYF.

A note on this clonotype: A read error may account for a junction end that differs from germline. The chain joins TRBV27 to TRBJ2-5; D unclear. Germline V CDR1 and CDR2: MNHEY, SMNVEV (reference sequence). This CDR3 region has 13 residues. In nucleotides, the CDR3 is TGTGCCAGCAGTTTATACCGGGCAGAGACCCAGTCCTTC. It yields the protein CASSLYRAETQSF.

This CDR3 is CASSLGPPVNSYEQYF. In nucleotides, the CDR3 is TGTGCCAGCAGCTTAGGGCCGCCAGTAAACTCCTACGAGCAGTACTTC. The chain links TRBV7-2 to TRBJ2-7; D not resolved. V lost 1 base and J lost 0, with 13 bases in between. There are 16 residues in the CDR3. Germline CDR1 reads SGHTA; CDR2 reads FQGNSA.

In this sample, this clonotype turned up a few times. CDR3 residues: CSANWLLAGHNEQYF. The DNA for the CDR3 is TGCAGTGCTAACTGGCTCCTAGCGGGGCACAACGAGCAGTACTTC. This rearrangement joins TRBV20-1 to TRBJ2-7; 9 bases agree with TRBD2. V lost 4 bases to trimming and J lost 5 bases; unmatched junction nucleotides: 12. The germline CDR1 and CDR2 sequences are DFQATT and SNEGSKA (reference sequence). The CDR3 runs 15 residues.

In its sample, this clonotype was seen many times. The CDR3 sequence: CASSLADRDDGYTF. DNA for the CDR3: TGTGCCAGCAGTTTAGCCGACCGGGACGATGGCTACACCTTC. J is TRBJ1-2 and V is TRBV12-3 or TRBV12-4, with a possible D match to TRBD1 (5 bases). The CDR3 is made up of 14 amino acids. V lost 0 bases and J 6 bases, leaving 11 bases between the germline ends.

This clonotype was observed at least ten times. The rearrangement links TRBV9 to TRBJ2-3; possibly TRBD2 for D (6 bases). CDR3 length: 16 residues. V shed 0 bases and J shed 2 bases, with 13 bases lying between them. Germline V gene data show CDR1 as SGDLS and CDR2 as YYNGEE. This CDR3 reads CASSVGASDFTDTQYF. CDR3 bases: TGTGCCAGCAGCGTAGGGGCTAGCGACTTCACAGATACGCAGTATTTT.

This clonotype appeared many times. The chain links TRBV20-1 to TRBJ1-1; D gene uncertain. V lost 0 bases, J lost 1 base, and 12 bases lay in between. CDR1 is DFQATT, CDR2 SNEGSKA, per germline (reference sequence). The CDR3 is 15 amino acids. The DNA of the CDR3 is TGCAGTGCTAGAGATTTTGGAGGGCAGAACACTGAAGCTTTCTTT. This gives the protein CSARDFGGQNTEAFF.

There are a few counts of this clonotype. This chain uses TRBV11-2 with TRBJ1-2, with TRBD1 matching 10 bases. From germline, CDR1 is SGHAT and CDR2 FQNNGV. This CDR3 region has 15 residues. The V gene end was trimmed by 1 base and the J gene end by 5 bases; junction bases not matched to a gene: 4. The CDR3 loop reads CASSLGQGAGYGYTF. Written as DNA, the CDR3 is TGTGCCAGCAGCTTAGGACAGGGGGCTGGATATGGCTACACCTTC.

The chain links TRBV28 to TRBJ1-4, with 7 bases identical to TRBD1. V dropped 6 bases and J dropped 4; count of bases not matched to a gene: 8. The CDR3 has 15 amino acids. The germline V gene encodes CDR1 MDHEN and CDR2 SYDVKM. The CDR3 region is CASSRLTGNNEKLFF. The DNA of the CDR3 is TGTGCCAGCAGCCGACTGACAGGGAATAATGAAAAACTGTTTTTT.

This clonotype showed up many times. CDR3 region: CASSFTASGVGTYNEQFF. The CDR3 DNA reads as TGTGCCAGCAGCTTCACGGCTAGCGGGGTGGGGACCTACAATGAGCAGTTCTTC. The rearrangement links TRBV7-3 to TRBJ2-1, with 9 nucleotides matching TRBD2. CDR1 and CDR2 from the germline V gene are SGHTA and FQGTGA. V lost 3 bases, J lost 2 bases, and 11 bases stayed unmatched. The CDR3 is 18 amino acids. Filled out from reference TRBV7-3 and TRBJ2-1, the complete variable domain reads GAGVSQTPSNKVTEKGKYVELRCDPISGHTALYWYRQSLGQGPEFLIYFQGTGAADDSGLPNDRFFAVRPEGSVSTLKIQRTERGDSAVYLCASSFTASGVGTYNEQFFGPGTRLTVL.

This clonotype was observed a handful of times. The chain uses TRBV5-1 and TRBJ1-3, with a possible D match to TRBD1 (5 bases). This CDR3 spans 15 amino acids. The V gene's germline CDR1 is SGHRS and CDR2 YFSETQ. V was clipped by 7 bases and J by 0 bases, with 14 bases between them. Here the CDR3 DNA reads TGCGCCAGCGCCGCGGGACTCTCCTCTGGAAACACCATATATTTT. It codes for CASAAGLSSGNTIYF. The full variable domain, completed using reference TRBV5-1 and TRBJ1-3, is KAGVTQTPRYLIKTRGQQVTLSCSPISGHRSVSWYQQTPGQGLQFLFEYFSETQRNKGNFPGRFSGRQFSNSRSEMNVSTLELGDSALYLCASAAGLSSGNTIYFGEGSWLTVV.

Remarks on this clonotype: This may arise from a read error, as a much more abundant clone is one base away. CDR3 sequence (DNA): TGTGCCAGCAGCCAACAGGTATACACTGAAGCTTTCTTT. Encoded protein: CASSQQVYTEAFF. The V call is TRBV14, the J call TRBJ1-1; D is ambiguous. CDR3 length: 13 amino acids. Trimming pared 2 bases from V and 3 bases from J, leaving 7 bases between. The germline V gene has CDR1 SGHDN and CDR2 FVKESK.

This clonotype was observed a few times. The chain uses TRBV2 and TRBJ2-1; D is possibly TRBD2 (6 bases). V was trimmed by 5 bases and J by 12 bases, leaving 23 bases between them. The length of the CDR3 is 15 residues. Germline CDR1 is SNHLY and CDR2 is FYNNEI. The CDR3 reads CASSPFPGPPGVQFF. In DNA, the CDR3 is TGTGCCAGCAGTCCTTTTCCGGGACCCCCGGGAGTGCAGTTCTTC.